Each of the 16 T cell receptor beta chains below was sequenced from the same sample in a study of CD8 T cells in ankylosing spondylitis. TCRdb redid the calling of the 5' RACE reads with MiXCR, one entry per CDR3 protein. This sample has roughly 150,000 distinct CDR3 sequences, with roughly 30% found just once. Sample: synovial fluid, either unsorted or a sorted T cell fraction (not recorded which). The receptors were gathered from a male donor with ankylosing spondylitis.

The chain has TRBV28 and TRBJ2-7; 8 bases line up with TRBD1. The CDR3 has 16 residues. Germline values: CDR1 MDHEN, CDR2 SYDVKM. Losses at the gene ends were 6 bases for V and 1 base for J; bases not matched to a gene: 11. CDR3 loop: CASSSPSGQGSYEQYF. The CDR3 DNA is TGTGCCAGCAGCTCCCCCTCCGGACAGGGTTCCTACGAGCAGTACTTC.

This clonotype was seen ten or more times. CDR3 sequence reads: CSAGAGTTYNEQFF. For the CDR3, the DNA is TGCAGTGCTGGGGCCGGGACTACCTACAATGAGCAGTTCTTC. This chain uses TRBV20-1 with TRBJ2-1; 7 bases line up with TRBD2. Germline lookup yields CDR1 DFQATT and CDR2 SNEGSKA (reference sequence). V lost 5 bases and J lost 2; bases outside the gene matches: 6. The CDR3 is made up of 14 amino acids.

This clonotype was recorded at least ten times. The chain couples TRBV2 to TRBJ1-1; D gene ambiguous. V was pared by 4 bases and J by 10 bases, with 13 bases between. The CDR3 length is 12 residues. CDR1 SNHLY and CDR2 FYNNEI come from the germline V gene. CDR3 nucleotides: TGTGCCAGCAGTGTCAGGTCTGACGTAGCTTTCTTT. Translation: CASSVRSDVAFF.

The chain carries TRBV28 and TRBJ1-1, with D possibly being TRBD1 (6 bases). Trimming cost V 6 bases and J 1 base, with 15 bases left between them. In germline, CDR1 is MDHEN, CDR2 SYDVKM. The CDR3 is made up of 15 amino acids. The CDR3 here is CASRGQEGGNTEAFF. The CDR3 nucleotides read TGTGCCAGCAGGGGACAAGAAGGGGGGAACACTGAAGCTTTCTTT.

The chain recombines TRBV7-2 with TRBJ2-5; TRBD2 matches 8 bases. Looked up from germline, CDR1 is SGHTA and CDR2 is FQGNSA. The junction had 3 bases not matched to a gene; V was cut back by 1 base and J by 5 bases. The CDR3 extends over 14 amino acids. The DNA of the CDR3 is TGTGCCAGCAGCTTAGTTGGACTAGCCGAGACCCAGTACTTC. This gives the protein CASSLVGLAETQYF.

This clonotype was detected only a few times. The chain uses TRBV12-3 or TRBV12-4 and TRBJ2-1; 9 bases are shared with TRBD1. The V gene end was trimmed by 4 bases and the J gene end by 0 bases; junction bases not matched to a gene: 1. The CDR3 sequence is 15 residues long. CDR3 sequence (DNA): TGTGCCAGCAGTTACAGGGGGCTCTCCTACAATGAGCAGTTCTTC. Translated: CASSYRGLSYNEQFF.

In this sample, this clonotype turned up a few times. The chain employs TRBV27 and TRBJ2-2, with 9 bases aligning to TRBD1. Germline lookup yields CDR1 MNHEY and CDR2 SMNVEV (reference sequence). V gave up 6 bases and J gave up 6 bases; unmatched junction bases: 5. The length of the CDR3 is 14 residues. CDR3 nucleotides: TGTGCCAGCAGCCGGGACAGGGCACCCGGGGAGCTGTTTTTT. It translates to CASSRDRAPGELFF.

The chain has TRBV9 and TRBJ2-3, with TRBD2 matching over 9 bases. Germline trimming cut 0 bases from V and 0 bases from J; bases unmatched to any gene: 2. Germline CDR1 reads SGDLS; CDR2 reads YYNGEE. The CDR3 runs 16 residues. The CDR3, as DNA: TGTGCCAGCAGCGTAGCGCTAGCGGGAAGCACAGATACGCAGTATTTT. It yields the protein CASSVALAGSTDTQYF.

The chain links TRBV7-3 to TRBJ1-1; TRBD1 might be the D (5 bases). Germline lookup yields CDR1 SGHTA and CDR2 FQGTGA. The CDR3 runs 14 residues. Trimming cost V 6 bases and J 3 bases, with 14 bases left between them. The CDR3 sequence: CASSLGGRDTEAFF. The CDR3 DNA is TGTGCCAGCAGTCTCGGGGGACGGGACACTGAAGCTTTCTTT.

The CDR3 spells CATSGATGFGETQYF. The CDR3 nucleotides read TGTGCCACCAGTGGCGCGACAGGTTTTGGGGAGACCCAGTACTTC. The chain recombines TRBV24-1 with TRBJ2-5; tentative D call: TRBD1 (6 bases). The germline CDR1 and CDR2 sequences are KGHDR and SFDVKD. The CDR3 runs to 15 residues. V gave up 5 bases and J gave up 5 bases, with 17 bases separating them.

In its sample, this clonotype was seen a few times. The V call is TRBV5-6, the J call TRBJ2-7; no reliable D call. This CDR3 contains 11 residues. CDR1 SGHDT and CDR2 YYEEEE come from the germline V gene. V gave up 3 bases and J gave up 6 bases, with 7 bases separating them. CDR3 sequence reads: CASSYRSEQYF. CDR3 coding DNA: TGTGCCAGCAGCTATCGTTCCGAGCAGTACTTC.

The CDR3 coding sequence is TGTGCCAGCAGTGAATGGGGACTCCCTTGGTACTTC. It yields the protein CASSEWGLPWYF. The chain combines TRBV25-1 with TRBJ2-5; perhaps TRBD2 as D (6 bases). Trimming removed 1 base at V and 13 bases at J, with 13 bases between. Germline CDR1 MGHDK, CDR2 SYGVNS. This CDR3 is 12 amino acids long.

The chain couples TRBV4-1 to TRBJ2-3; D gene unclear. Germline-derived CDR1 and CDR2 are MGHRA and YSYEKL. This CDR3 comprises 14 residues. V gave up 1 base and J gave up 3 bases, with 8 bases separating them. CDR3: CASSQVSSTDTQYF. For the CDR3, the DNA is TGCGCCAGCAGCCAAGTTTCTAGTACAGATACGCAGTATTTT.

The table lists this clonotype with a few counts. This rearrangement joins TRBV12-3 or TRBV12-4 to TRBJ1-5; D is unclear. This CDR3 region has 13 residues. The V gene lost 5 bases and the J gene lost 3 bases, with 8 bases spanning the gap. The DNA for the CDR3 is TGTGCCAGCAGTAGTAACTACAATCAGCCCCAGCATTTT. This gives the protein CASSSNYNQPQHF.

This clonotype has a count of ten or more. The genes are TRBV25-1 and TRBJ2-7, with 10 bases aligning to TRBD2. This CDR3 contains 15 residues. Germline CDR1 reads MGHDK; CDR2 reads SYGVNS. With 2 bases clipped from V and 6 bases from J, the junction kept 7 bases outside the gene matches. CDR3 coding DNA: TGTGCCAGCAGTGAAAGGTCTAGCGGGGGATCCGAGCAGTACTTC. Translation: CASSERSSGGSEQYF.

The rearrangement joins TRBV11-3 to TRBJ2-2; 7 bases map to TRBD1. After removal of 5 bases from V and 2 bases from J, the junction contained 8 bases not matched to a gene. The germline gives CDR1 SGHNT, CDR2 YENEEA. CDR3 length: 16 amino acids. The CDR3 DNA is TGTGCCAGCAGCCCGCGACAGGGTTTCAACACCGGGGAGCTGTTTTTT. It yields the protein CASSPRQGFNTGELFF. The full variable domain, rest sourced from reference TRBV11-3 and TRBJ2-2, is EAGVVQSPRYKIIEKKQPVAFWCNPISGHNTLYWYLQNLGQGPELLIRYENEEAVDDSQLPKDRFSAERLKGVDSTLKIQPAELGDSAVYLCASSPRQGFNTGELFFGEGSRLTVL.